A single sample gave rise to the 12 T cell receptor beta chains below, sequenced in a study of blood T cell repertoires in COVID-19. Using immunoSEQ multiplex PCR, the repertoire was profiled, and TCRdb retains in-frame clones only, with some absent. This sample has about 190,000 clones; around 91% occur once, and the top ten carry about 0.59%. The sequencing input was peripheral blood. The receptor set was obtained from a man over 45 with acute or convalescent COVID-19.

The chain joins TRBV6-2 or TRBV6-3 to TRBJ2-1, with 8 bases that match TRBD2. The junction had 0 bases not matched to a gene; V was cut back by 6 bases and J by 2 bases. CDR3 length: 13 residues. The germline V gene encodes CDR1 MNHEY and CDR2 SVGEGT. The CDR3 here is CASSGGAYNEQFF. In DNA, the CDR3 is TGTGCCAGCAGCGGGGGGGCCTACAATGAGCAGTTCTTC.

This clone was seen a single time. The V call is TRBV19, the J call TRBJ2-3, with 12 bases aligning to TRBD2. The germline V gene has CDR1 LNHDA and CDR2 SQIVND (reference sequence). The CDR3 contains 16 residues. The ends lost 6 bases at V and 2 bases at J; junction bases unmatched: 6. The CDR3 bases are TGTGCCAGTAGCTACGGACTAGCGGGAATCACAGATACGCAGTATTTT. It translates to CASSYGLAGITDTQYF.

The chain couples TRBV3-1 (or the pseudogene TRBV3-2) to TRBJ2-7, with TRBD1 matching over 7 bases. CDR3 size: 16 residues. Trimming removed 1 base from V and 0 bases from J; junction bases left unmatched: 6. CDR1 LGHDT and CDR2 YNNKEL come from the germline V gene (reference sequence). The CDR3 coding sequence is TGTGCCAGCAGCCAAGGGGGACAGCCGGGCTCCTACGAGCAGTACTTC. It codes for CASSQGGQPGSYEQYF.

This clone showed up just a few times. J is TRBJ2-1 and V is TRBV27, with no clear D. Germline CDR1 reads MNHEY; CDR2 reads SMNVEV (reference sequence). This CDR3 has 15 amino acids. Trimming cost V 0 bases and J 5 bases, with 11 bases left between them. The CDR3 protein is CASSLSIQSHNEQFF. The CDR3 coding sequence is TGTGCCAGCAGTTTATCTATACAGAGCCACAATGAGCAGTTCTTC.

This sequence joins TRBV3-1 (or the pseudogene TRBV3-2) and TRBJ2-5; 8 bases line up with TRBD2. The junction had 8 bases not matched to a gene; V was cut back by 0 bases and J by 8 bases. CDR1 and CDR2 (germline): LGHDT, YNNKEL (reference sequence). This CDR3 contains 15 residues. This chain's CDR3 is CASSQDVGGGTTQYF. In DNA, the CDR3 is TGTGCCAGCAGCCAAGACGTAGGCGGGGGGACTACCCAGTACTTC.

This clone was observed a handful of times. This chain joins TRBV10-3 and TRBJ2-7, with TRBD2 identical over 16 bases. V was clipped by 6 bases and J by 5 bases; unmatched bases: 16. CDR1 is ENHRY and CDR2 is SYGVKD in the germline V gene. The CDR3 has 19 amino acids. The CDR3 sequence: CAIRRVPGTSGRALDEQYF. CDR3 DNA sequence: TGTGCCATCAGGAGAGTCCCCGGGACTAGCGGGAGGGCTTTAGACGAGCAGTACTTC.

V gene TRBV29-1 combines with J gene TRBJ2-1; 12 bases line up with TRBD2. Germline lookup yields CDR1 SQVTM and CDR2 ANQGSEA. The CDR3 runs to 16 residues. Trimming cost V 3 bases and J 14 bases; bases outside gene matches: 17. The CDR3 sequence is CSVEGIGTSGLTAEFF. The CDR3 DNA reads as TGCAGCGTTGAGGGTATAGGGACTAGCGGGCTGACCGCTGAGTTCTTC.

CDR3 protein: CASREQGFESYEQYV. The CDR3 region has the DNA TGTGCCAGCAGGGAACAGGGGTTTGAATCCTACGAGCAGTACGTC. J is TRBJ2-7 and V is TRBV6-6, with 7 positions matching TRBD1. The CDR3 extends over 15 amino acids. CDR1 and CDR2 (germline): MNHNY, SVGAGI (reference sequence). The V gene end was trimmed by 6 bases and the J gene end by 1 base; junction bases not matched to a gene: 9.

V gene TRBV4-1 combines with J gene TRBJ2-4; the D gene is possibly TRBD2 (5 bases). This CDR3 has 15 residues. The V gene lost 1 base and the J gene lost 1 base, with 8 bases spanning the gap. Germline CDR1 is MGHRA and CDR2 is YSYEKL. CDR3 residues: CASSQGGWAKNIQYF. CDR3 DNA sequence: TGCGCCAGCAGCCAAGGAGGGTGGGCCAAAAACATTCAGTACTTC.

V is TRBV19 and J is TRBJ1-6; 10 bases align to TRBD1. The CDR3 contains 16 residues. The junction had 8 bases not matched to a gene; V was cut back by 6 bases and J by 6 bases. CDR1 is LNHDA and CDR2 is SQIVND in the germline V gene (reference sequence). This chain's CDR3 is CASRSGQGVGNSPLHF. CDR3 nucleotide sequence: TGTGCCAGTAGATCTGGACAGGGGGTCGGTAATTCACCCCTCCACTTT.

CDR3 nucleotides: TGTGCCACCAGCAAGGACAGGGTTGGCTATGGCTACACCTTC. It codes for CATSKDRVGYGYTF. The chain carries TRBV15 and TRBJ1-2; 8 positions agree with TRBD1. V lost 4 bases, J lost 4 bases, and 5 bases stayed unmatched. Looked up from germline, CDR1 is LNHNV and CDR2 is YYDKDF (reference sequence). This CDR3 region has 14 residues.

This clone was seen once. The rearrangement uses TRBV5-1 and TRBJ2-3, with D unclear. Trimming removed 0 bases at V and 2 bases at J, with 7 bases between. This CDR3 region has 14 residues. From germline, CDR1 is SGHRS and CDR2 YFSETQ. The CDR3 loop reads CASSLGLNTDTQYF. Here the CDR3 DNA reads TGCGCCAGCAGCTTGGGACTTAACACAGATACGCAGTATTTT.